Below are 31 T cell receptor beta chains sequenced from a single sample in a study of identical twins. TCRdb processed the 5' RACE reads anew with MiXCR; each CDR3 protein has one entry. The top ten clones hold approximately 4.3% of a sample with roughly 690,000 distinct CDR3 sequences, 21% of them seen once. This same sample was also part of a study on T cells expressing NK-cell markers.

Sequenced: PBMCs. The receptors were gathered from a woman aged 18 to 35 in good health.

The rearrangement uses TRBV12-3 or TRBV12-4 and TRBJ2-2; the D is unclear. Trimming left V 6 bases short and J 7 bases short, with 12 bases between. The CDR3 has 13 amino acids. The CDR3 region is CASSPRPVGELFF. CDR3 coding DNA: TGTGCCAGCAGCCCGCGTCCGGTCGGGGAGCTGTTTTTT.

The gene calls are TRBV18 and TRBJ2-1; perhaps TRBD1 as D (6 bases). Germline V gives CDR1 KGHSH, CDR2 LQKENI. CDR3 length equals 15 residues. V was clipped by 3 bases and J by 3 bases, with 12 bases between them. The CDR3 reads CASSPQGRLYNEQFF. The CDR3 DNA follows: TGTGCCAGCTCACCCCAGGGGCGACTCTACAATGAGCAGTTCTTC.

V and J are TRBV20-1 and TRBJ2-7, with TRBD2 matching 13 bases. This CDR3 is built from 18 residues. The V and J ends lost 1 base and 0 bases, in that order; junction bases with no gene match: 9. Germline V gene data show CDR1 as DFQATT and CDR2 as SNEGSKA (reference sequence). CDR3: CSARASGLAGFNSYEQYF. The CDR3, as DNA: TGCAGTGCTAGAGCGTCGGGACTAGCGGGATTTAACTCCTACGAGCAGTACTTC.

This clonotype was seen only a few times. V gene TRBV10-2 combines with J gene TRBJ2-2, with TRBD2 identical over 7 bases. This CDR3 has 15 amino acids. Germline loops: CDR1 WSHSY, CDR2 SAAADI. With 6 bases clipped from V and 4 bases from J, the junction kept 8 bases outside the gene matches. The CDR3 sequence is CASRLGRPPTGELFF. The CDR3 DNA is TGCGCCAGCAGGCTCGGGAGGCCTCCCACCGGGGAGCTGTTTTTT.

CDR3 sequence: CASRSGLAGEAYEQYF. The DNA for the CDR3 is TGTGCCAGCAGGTCGGGACTAGCGGGAGAGGCGTACGAGCAGTACTTC. The gene calls are TRBV6-2 or TRBV6-3 and TRBJ2-7; 14 positions match TRBD2. There are 16 residues in the CDR3. Germline V lookup: CDR1 MNHEY, CDR2 SVGEGT. Trimming at V came to 6 bases and at J to 4 bases, leaving 8 bases not matched to a gene.

This clonotype was detected only a few times. The gene calls are TRBV20-1 and TRBJ2-5; D is uncertain. The CDR3 contains 11 residues. Germline CDR1 and CDR2: DFQATT and SNEGSKA (reference sequence). Trimming left V 7 bases short and J 1 base short, with 7 bases between. The CDR3 spells CSVRVQETQYF. Here the CDR3 DNA reads TGCAGTGTCCGTGTCCAAGAGACCCAGTACTTC.

Only a few counts were recorded for this clonotype. The rearrangement links TRBV5-1 to TRBJ2-1; D possibly corresponds to TRBD2 (5 bases). The CDR3 covers 15 residues. Germline CDR1 is SGHRS and CDR2 is YFSETQ. V was clipped by 3 bases and J by 7 bases, with 17 bases between them. The CDR3 DNA is TGCGCCAGCAGCTCGTTGGGCCCGCGGGTTAATGAGCAGTTCTTC. Translating it yields CASSSLGPRVNEQFF.

The sample holds a few counts of this clonotype. This chain uses TRBV6-2 or TRBV6-3 with TRBJ2-7; D gene unclear. The CDR3 is 16 amino acids. V was trimmed by 5 bases and J by 0 bases, leaving 17 bases between them. Per germline, CDR1 MNHEY and CDR2 SVGEGT. The CDR3 here is CASSGPGSKISYEQYF. CDR3 in DNA: TGTGCCAGCAGTGGTCCCGGGTCTAAGATCTCCTACGAGCAGTACTTC.

The rearrangement links TRBV4-2 to TRBJ2-3, with 7 bases lining up with TRBD2. Germline CDR1 LGHNA, CDR2 YNFKEQ. The CDR3 has 15 amino acids. The ends lost 4 bases at V and 2 bases at J; junction bases unmatched: 6. The chain's CDR3 is CASSPQGGITDTQYF. The CDR3 region has the DNA TGTGCCAGCAGCCCCCAGGGAGGGATCACAGATACGCAGTATTTT.

This clonotype was counted between two and nine times. V and J are TRBV15 and TRBJ2-1; tentative D call: TRBD2 (5 bases). Trimming took 0 bases from V and 5 from J, leaving 17 bases between them. Germline-derived CDR1 and CDR2 are LNHNV and YYDKDF (reference sequence). This CDR3 region has 17 residues. CDR3 nucleotide sequence: TGTGCCACCAGCAGAGATCTTAAGCTAGGAGGTCACAATGAGCAGTTCTTC. Its protein product is CATSRDLKLGGHNEQFF.

The V gene is TRBV5-5, the J gene TRBJ2-1; D possibly uses TRBD1 or TRBD2 (5 bases each). The V and J ends lost 3 bases and 7 bases respectively, with 20 bases between them. Germline V lookup: CDR1 SGHKS, CDR2 YYEKEE (reference sequence). The CDR3 is made up of 16 amino acids. The CDR3, as DNA: TGTGCCAGCAGCTCCCCCCTGGGGGTCCTGGGGAATGAGCAGTTCTTC. Its protein is CASSSPLGVLGNEQFF.

The genes are TRBV29-1 and TRBJ2-5, with a tentative D call TRBD1 (5 bases). Germline V gives CDR1 SQVTM, CDR2 ANQGSEA. The V gene lost 6 bases and the J gene lost 3 bases, with 11 bases spanning the gap. The CDR3 length is 12 residues. This CDR3 reads CSVTRQKETQYF. CDR3 coding DNA: TGCAGCGTAACCCGACAGAAAGAGACCCAGTACTTC.

This clonotype was observed a few times. The J gene is TRBJ2-1, the V gene TRBV12-3 or TRBV12-4; TRBD2 matches at 13 bases. The CDR3 has 16 amino acids. The V gene end was trimmed by 3 bases and the J gene end by 5 bases; junction bases not matched to a gene: 4. The CDR3 sequence: CASSFRGLAGHNEQFF. In DNA form, the CDR3 reads TGTGCCAGCAGTTTCCGGGGACTAGCGGGACACAATGAGCAGTTCTTC.

At least ten counts were recorded for this clonotype. The chain uses TRBV20-1 and TRBJ2-7, with a tentative D call TRBD1 (6 bases). Germline V gene sequence: CDR1 DFQATT, CDR2 SNEGSKA (reference sequence). Trimming took 3 bases from V and 3 from J, leaving 15 bases between them. This CDR3 comprises 14 residues. In nucleotides, the CDR3 is TGCAGTGCTAGGGCACGAGAGGGACACTACGAGCAGTACTTC. This encodes CSARAREGHYEQYF.

The chain uses TRBV7-9 and TRBJ2-5, with D unclear. Trimming took 5 bases from V and 2 from J, leaving 12 bases between them. In germline, CDR1 is SEHNR, CDR2 FQNEAQ (reference sequence). This CDR3 region has 14 residues. For the CDR3, the DNA is TGTGCCAGCAGCCCTAAACGGGTTCAAGAGACCCAGTACTTC. Translated: CASSPKRVQETQYF.

The J gene is TRBJ2-3, the V gene TRBV12-3 or TRBV12-4; perhaps TRBD2 as D (6 bases). The CDR3 totals 15 residues. Between the trimmed V and J ends, which lost 6 bases and 4 bases, there was a span of 17 bases. CDR3 sequence (DNA): TGTGCCAGCAGCCCCGGTGGCGGGGTGGCAGATACGCAGTATTTT. It is translated as CASSPGGGVADTQYF.

This clonotype has just a few counts. The chain recombines TRBV6-1 with TRBJ2-7; D may be TRBD2 (5 bases). The CDR3 contains 14 residues. V lost 5 bases, J lost 2 bases, and 13 bases lay in between. Germline V gives CDR1 MNHNS, CDR2 SASEGT. The CDR3 protein is CASSPDYSAYEQYF. The CDR3 DNA sequence: TGTGCCAGCAGTCCCGACTATTCCGCCTACGAGCAGTACTTC.

This clonotype was recorded a few times. The V and J genes are TRBV3-1 and TRBJ1-2; D gene unclear. This CDR3 region has 15 residues. Germline CDR1 is LGHDT and CDR2 is YNNKEL (reference sequence). Trimming cost V 0 bases and J 5 bases, with 13 bases left between them. CDR3 region: CASSQDGSPLYGYTF. CDR3 nucleotide sequence: TGTGCCAGCAGCCAAGACGGGTCACCCCTGTATGGCTACACCTTC.

V and J are TRBV29-1 and TRBJ2-1, with 7 bases fitting TRBD2. The CDR3 sequence is 17 residues long. Germline trimming cut 6 bases from V and 4 bases from J; bases unmatched to any gene: 18. Looked up from germline, CDR1 is SQVTM and CDR2 is ANQGSEA. This CDR3 is CSVDGTGGLRVYNEQFF. The CDR3 DNA follows: TGCAGCGTCGATGGGACGGGGGGATTACGGGTTTACAATGAGCAGTTCTTC.

The V and J genes are TRBV11-2 and TRBJ1-2; tentative D call: TRBD1 (5 bases). This CDR3 is built from 12 residues. V dropped 5 bases and J dropped 7 bases, with 11 bases sitting between them. From germline, CDR1 is SGHAT and CDR2 FQNNGV. The CDR3 loop reads CASSHGGRGYTF. The CDR3 nucleotides are TGTGCCAGCAGCCATGGGGGACGTGGCTACACCTTC.

The rearrangement uses TRBV6-2 or TRBV6-3 and TRBJ1-2, with D perhaps TRBD1 (6 bases). V was clipped by 1 base and J by 5 bases, with 11 bases between them. The V gene's germline CDR1 is MNHEY and CDR2 SVGEGT. The CDR3 is 14 amino acids. The CDR3 protein is CASSYFGTNYGYTF. The CDR3 nucleotides read TGTGCCAGCAGTTACTTCGGGACAAATTATGGCTACACCTTC.

CDR3 sequence (DNA): TGTGCCAGCAGCCCAGTATTCGGGGGTAAAGAGACCCAGTACTTC. It encodes CASSPVFGGKETQYF. The V call is TRBV4-2, the J call TRBJ2-5, with D possibly TRBD2 on 6 matching bases. Germline V gene lookup returns CDR1 LGHNA and CDR2 YNFKEQ. The V gene lost 4 bases and the J gene lost 3 bases, with 15 bases spanning the gap. The CDR3 runs 15 residues.

This clonotype turned up a few times. The rearrangement joins TRBV5-1 to TRBJ2-7; 10 bases line up with TRBD2. Germline V gives CDR1 SGHRS, CDR2 YFSETQ. This CDR3 is 14 amino acids long. The J segment lost 5 bases and the V segment lost 3 bases, leaving 5 bases of the junction unmatched. The CDR3 DNA reads TGCGCCAGCAGCTCGGCGGGACTAGCGAACGAGCAGTACTTC. Amino acid sequence: CASSSAGLANEQYF.

This CDR3 is CSALQGANTGELFF. CDR3 DNA: TGCAGTGCTCTCCAGGGAGCGAACACCGGGGAGCTGTTTTTT. V is TRBV20-1 and J is TRBJ2-2; either TRBD1 or TRBD2 may fit D (5 bases each). The CDR3 extends over 14 amino acids. Germline CDR1 DFQATT, CDR2 SNEGSKA (reference sequence). The V and J ends lost 5 bases and 0 bases respectively, with 10 bases between them.

The rearrangement links TRBV11-3 to TRBJ2-5, with a possible D match to TRBD1 (6 bases). Trimming took 6 bases from V and 5 from J, leaving 13 bases between them. The CDR3 runs to 13 residues. Germline assignment: CDR1 SGHNT and CDR2 YENEEA. The CDR3: CASRPNRGETQYF. For the CDR3, the DNA is TGTGCCAGCAGACCCAATAGGGGGGAGACCCAGTACTTC.

V gene TRBV2 combines with J gene TRBJ1-2; TRBD1 is a possible D gene (5 bases). This CDR3 has 14 residues. Germline loops: CDR1 SNHLY, CDR2 FYNNEI. V gave up 2 bases and J gave up 4 bases, with 11 bases separating them. DNA for the CDR3: TGTGCCAGCAGTGAATCGCAGGGTACCTATGGCTACACCTTC. Amino acid sequence: CASSESQGTYGYTF.

In its sample, this clonotype was seen a few times. This sequence joins TRBV11-2 and TRBJ2-5; 11 positions agree with TRBD2. The germline gives CDR1 SGHAT, CDR2 FQNNGV. The CDR3 runs to 19 residues. The V segment lost 5 bases and the J segment 0 bases; nucleotides outside the gene matches: 14. The CDR3 region has the DNA TGTGCCAGCAGCCAAAGACTAGCGGGGCCAACTACCAACCAAGAGACCCAGTACTTC. This gives the protein CASSQRLAGPTTNQETQYF.

This clonotype was detected a few times. The rearrangement uses TRBV27 and TRBJ2-6; D ambiguous. Trimming cost V 7 bases and J 0 bases, with 19 bases left between them. CDR1 and CDR2 (germline): MNHEY, SMNVEV (reference sequence). The CDR3 sequence is 18 residues long. In nucleotides, the CDR3 is TGTGCCAGCAAACCTTGGACGTACCAGAGCTCTGGGGCCAACGTCCTGACTTTC. It codes for CASKPWTYQSSGANVLTF. Full variable domain (missing parts from reference TRBV27 and TRBJ2-6): EAQVTQNPRYLITVTGKKLTVTCSQNMNHEYMSWYRQDPGLGLRQIYYSMNVEVTDKGDVPEGYKVSRKEKRNFPLILESPSPNQTSLYFCASKPWTYQSSGANVLTFGAGSRLTVL.

This clonotype has a count of ten or more. This chain connects TRBV5-6 to TRBJ2-2; 9 positions match TRBD2. J lost 7 bases, V lost 2 bases, and 6 bases had no gene match. Germline V gene sequence: CDR1 SGHDT, CDR2 YYEEEE. The CDR3 is 15 amino acids. The chain's CDR3 is CASSFSGLAGGELFF. The CDR3 DNA reads as TGTGCCAGCAGCTTCTCGGGACTAGCTGGCGGGGAGCTGTTTTTT.

This clonotype has just a few counts. The chain has TRBV7-2 and TRBJ2-7, with TRBD2 as a possible D gene (6 bases). The germline CDR1 and CDR2 sequences are SGHTA and FQGNSA. Deletions cut 3 bases from V and 1 base from J, with 10 bases between. The CDR3 length is 14 residues. The CDR3, as DNA: TGTGCCAGCAGCTTGACACGGGAGTCCTACGAGCAGTACTTC. Its protein product is CASSLTRESYEQYF.

This clonotype was detected only a few times. The chain has TRBV9 and TRBJ2-1; TRBD1 matches at 7 bases. The J segment lost 10 bases and the V segment lost 2 bases, leaving 12 bases of the junction unmatched. Germline V gene lookup returns CDR1 SGDLS and CDR2 YYNGEE. This CDR3 region has 15 residues. The CDR3 spells CASSVGTAPRREQFF. DNA for the CDR3: TGTGCCAGCAGCGTTGGGACAGCGCCACGCCGCGAGCAGTTCTTC.